These 29 T cell receptor beta chains were all obtained from the same sample, sequenced in a study of blood T cell repertoires in COVID-19. The method was immunoSEQ multiplex PCR; TCRdb's version includes in-frame clones alone and lacks a portion of them. The sample records 120,000 to 150,000 clones, roughly 76% being singletons. Sequenced input: peripheral blood. Every receptor here comes from a human donor with acute or convalescent COVID-19. The donor label of this sample is uncertain.

This clone was seen only once. V usage is TRBV5-6 and J usage is TRBJ1-3, with a tentative D call TRBD1 (6 bases). The V gene's germline CDR1 is SGHDT and CDR2 YYEEEE. The ends were cut back, 4 bases at V and 4 bases at J, with 15 bases in the middle. CDR3 length equals 15 residues. The CDR3: CASSPSYRAGNTIYF. CDR3 coding DNA: TGTGCCAGCAGCCCTAGTTACAGGGCAGGAAACACCATATATTTT.

This clone appeared once. CDR3 bases: TGTGCCAGCAGCCCAGGGGGAGTAGCGGGGGCCGGGGAGCTGTTTTTT. This gives the protein CASSPGGVAGAGELFF. J is TRBJ2-2 and V is TRBV5-6, with TRBD2 matching over 9 bases. The CDR3 has 16 amino acids. Trimming took 4 bases from V and 6 from J; bases not matched to a gene: 10. Germline assignment: CDR1 SGHDT and CDR2 YYEEEE.

The V and J genes are TRBV27 and TRBJ1-5; D gene ambiguous. CDR1 and CDR2 from the germline V gene are MNHEY and SMNVEV (reference sequence). The CDR3 length is 13 residues. Trimming took 10 bases from V and 0 from J, leaving 10 bases between them. CDR3 DNA: TGTGCCACTTCGGAGTATAGCAATCAGCCCCAGCATTTT. It translates to CATSEYSNQPQHF.

About this clone itself: Other DNA sequences in the same sample also yield this CDR3. The V gene is TRBV9, the J gene TRBJ1-3; TRBD1 might be the D (6 bases). With 2 bases removed from V and 1 base from J, the gap between germline ends came to 13 bases. Germline V gene data show CDR1 as SGDLS and CDR2 as YYNGEE. The CDR3 consists of 16 residues. The CDR3 is CASSVGPDSSGNTIYF. The CDR3, as DNA: TGTGCCAGCAGCGTGGGCCCGGACAGTTCTGGAAACACCATATATTTT.

The rearrangement joins TRBV19 to TRBJ1-5; D is ambiguous. The CDR3 sequence is 15 residues long. V gave up 5 bases and J gave up 0 bases, with 11 bases separating them. Germline V gene sequence: CDR1 LNHDA, CDR2 SQIVND (reference sequence). CDR3 sequence (DNA): TGTGCCAGTAGTGACATGTGGATTAGCAATCAGCCCCAGCATTTT. It codes for CASSDMWISNQPQHF.

The CDR3 DNA sequence: TGTGCCAGCAGCCCTACGGGGGCTGGGGCCAACGTCCTGACTTTC. Its translation: CASSPTGAGANVLTF. This chain connects TRBV5-6 to TRBJ2-6, with D possibly being TRBD2 (6 bases). Deletions cut 4 bases from V and 2 bases from J, with 10 bases between. This CDR3 region has 15 residues. Germline lookup yields CDR1 SGHDT and CDR2 YYEEEE.

The chain has TRBV5-5 and TRBJ2-5; 8 bases are a match to TRBD1. Trimming removed 4 bases from V and 1 base from J; junction bases left unmatched: 6. The CDR3 extends over 15 amino acids. Germline V gene lookup returns CDR1 SGHKS and CDR2 YYEKEE (reference sequence). This chain's CDR3 is CASSPGQVLQETQYF. The CDR3 bases are TGTGCCAGCAGCCCGGGACAGGTCCTCCAAGAGACCCAGTACTTC.

The chain recombines TRBV15 with TRBJ2-1, with a possible D match to TRBD2 (6 bases). From germline, CDR1 is LNHNV and CDR2 YYDKDF (reference sequence). The CDR3 sequence is 16 residues long. Between the trimmed V and J ends, which lost 5 bases and 7 bases, there was a span of 21 bases. This CDR3 is CATSGNGGAVLNEQFF. As DNA, the CDR3 is TGTGCCACCAGCGGGAACGGCGGGGCGGTTTTAAATGAGCAGTTCTTC.

V gene TRBV24-1 combines with J gene TRBJ1-5; tentatively, D is TRBD1 (6 bases). The CDR3 is 13 residues long. Germline CDR1 KGHDR, CDR2 SFDVKD. Between the trimmed V and J ends, which lost 6 bases and 3 bases, there was a span of 8 bases. This CDR3 reads CATSNRANQPQHF. The DNA of the CDR3 is TGTGCCACCAGTAACAGGGCCAATCAGCCCCAGCATTTT.

This chain links TRBV19 with TRBJ1-5; 9 nucleotides align to TRBD1. The CDR3 loop spans 14 amino acids. Germline trimming cut 4 bases from V and 4 bases from J; bases unmatched to any gene: 2. Germline CDR1 and CDR2: LNHDA and SQIVND (reference sequence). The CDR3 nucleotides read TGTGCCAGTAGTACCGACAGGGGGAATCAGCCCCAGCATTTT. Protein product: CASSTDRGNQPQHF.

This clone occurred a few times. The rearrangement links TRBV5-5 to TRBJ2-2; 7 nucleotides line up with TRBD1. The germline CDR1 and CDR2 sequences are SGHKS and YYEKEE (reference sequence). J gave up 0 bases and V 4 bases, and 6 bases lay outside the gene matches. The CDR3 is 16 residues long. Here the CDR3 DNA reads TGTGCCAGCAGCGGGGGACAGCAAACGAACACCGGGGAGCTGTTTTTT. Its translation: CASSGGQQTNTGELFF.

V and J are TRBV27 and TRBJ2-1, with D perhaps matching TRBD1 (5 bases). There are 13 residues in the CDR3. Trimming removed 2 bases at V and 8 bases at J, with 10 bases between. Germline assignment: CDR1 MNHEY and CDR2 SMNVEV (reference sequence). CDR3 sequence (DNA): TGTGCCAGCAGTTTAGGGCAGGGCGATGAGCAGTTCTTC. As protein: CASSLGQGDEQFF.

CDR3 sequence reads: CASSPSVGRGGRRQETQYF. CDR3 nucleotides: TGTGCCAGCAGCCCTTCGGTGGGGCGGGGGGGCCGAAGGCAAGAGACCCAGTACTTC. This chain uses TRBV9 with TRBJ2-5; the match to TRBD2 covers 9 bases. The CDR3 length is 19 residues. Per germline, CDR1 SGDLS and CDR2 YYNGEE. Trimming at V came to 4 bases and at J to 2 bases, leaving 18 bases not matched to a gene. Using reference TRBV9 and TRBJ2-5 for the parts outside the CDR3, the full variable domain is DSGVTQTPKHLITATGQRVTLRCSPRSGDLSVYWYQQSLDQGLQFLIQYYNGEERAKGNILERFSAQQFPDLHSELNLSSLELGDSALYFCASSPSVGRGGRRQETQYFGPGTRLLVL.

CDR3 protein: CASSVRGQGFHEQYF. The CDR3 coding sequence is TGTGCCAGTAGTGTCCGAGGACAGGGTTTCCACGAGCAGTACTTC. The chain employs TRBV19 and TRBJ2-7; 8 nucleotides agree with TRBD1. The V segment lost 5 bases and the J segment 5 bases; nucleotides outside the gene matches: 11. Germline CDR1 is LNHDA and CDR2 is SQIVND (reference sequence). The CDR3 totals 15 residues.

V and J are TRBV7-3 and TRBJ2-3; weak D call: TRBD2 (5 bases). CDR1 is SGHTA, CDR2 FQGTGA, per germline. Trimming shortened V by 4 bases and J by 2 bases, and 13 bases separated the two germline ends. The CDR3 is 15 amino acids. Here the CDR3 reads CASSSSGSPTDTQYF. The CDR3 DNA reads as TGTGCCAGCAGCTCGAGCGGTAGCCCCACAGATACGCAGTATTTT.

The gene calls are TRBV3-1 (or the pseudogene TRBV3-2) and TRBJ2-7; 7 bases are a match to TRBD1. The germline CDR1 and CDR2 sequences are LGHDT and YNNKEL (reference sequence). J was trimmed by 5 bases and V by 2 bases; bases with no gene match: 6. This CDR3 is 14 amino acids long. The CDR3 sequence: CASSQKGAQNEQYF. The CDR3 DNA follows: TGTGCCAGCAGCCAAAAGGGGGCCCAGAACGAGCAGTACTTC.

V and J are TRBV19 and TRBJ1-1; no clear D gene. This CDR3 contains 13 residues. V lost 7 bases and J lost 1, with 10 bases in between. Germline CDR1 LNHDA, CDR2 SQIVND (reference sequence). The CDR3 DNA follows: TGTGCCAGTAACGGCAGGCGGAACACTGAAGCTTTCTTT. The encoded protein is CASNGRRNTEAFF.

The chain's CDR3 is CSVEGRARFGLFF. CDR3 in DNA: TGCAGCGTTGAGGGCAGGGCTAGGTTCGGGCTGTTTTTT. V is TRBV29-1 and J is TRBJ2-2, with D possibly TRBD1 on 5 matching bases. The CDR3 length is 13 residues. The germline V gene has CDR1 SQVTM and CDR2 ANQGSEA. Deletions cut 3 bases from V and 13 bases from J, with 18 bases between.

J is TRBJ2-3 and V is TRBV5-1, with 9 bases aligning to TRBD1. The CDR3 runs to 16 residues. The germline V gene has CDR1 SGHRS and CDR2 YFSETQ. The V gene end was trimmed by 0 bases and the J gene end by 2 bases; junction bases not matched to a gene: 4. DNA of the CDR3: TGCGCCAGCAGCTTGGACGGGACAGGGCCCACAGATACGCAGTATTTT. This encodes CASSLDGTGPTDTQYF.

The chain recombines TRBV7-6 with TRBJ1-6, with D possibly TRBD1 on 6 matching bases. The V gene's germline CDR1 is SGHVS and CDR2 FNYEAQ. The V end lost 5 bases, the J end lost 9 bases, and 11 bases lay between the germline ends. The CDR3 covers 13 residues. The CDR3: CASSETGSSPLHF. The CDR3 nucleotides are TGTGCCAGCAGCGAAACAGGGAGTTCACCCCTCCACTTT. The variable domain in full, completed from reference TRBV7-6 and TRBJ1-6, reads GAGVSQSPRYKVTKRGQDVALRCDPISGHVSLYWYRQALGQGPEFLTYFNYEAQQDKSGLPNDRFSAERPEGSISTLTIQRTEQRDSAMYRCASSETGSSPLHFGNGTRLTVT.

V usage is TRBV19 and J usage is TRBJ2-2; D gene uncertain. Looked up from germline, CDR1 is LNHDA and CDR2 is SQIVND (reference sequence). Trimming cost V 3 bases and J 8 bases, with 10 bases left between them. This CDR3 is built from 13 residues. CDR3 in amino acids: CASSIEARGELFF. Here the CDR3 DNA reads TGTGCCAGTAGTATTGAGGCACGGGGGGAGCTGTTTTTT.

V and J are TRBV24-1 and TRBJ2-3; 8 nucleotides match TRBD2. Losses at the gene ends were 7 bases for V and 2 bases for J; bases not matched to a gene: 10. This CDR3 contains 16 residues. Germline-derived CDR1 and CDR2 are KGHDR and SFDVKD. The CDR3 DNA reads TGTGCCACCAGCCGCCGGGGGGGTTCCTACACAGATACGCAGTATTTT. It encodes CATSRRGGSYTDTQYF.

This chain's CDR3 is CASSLHHGASNYGYTF. CDR3 nucleotides: TGTGCCAGCAGTTTGCACCATGGGGCATCAAACTATGGCTACACCTTC. This chain uses TRBV27 with TRBJ1-2; D may be TRBD1 (5 bases). The germline gives CDR1 MNHEY, CDR2 SMNVEV (reference sequence). Trimming removed 3 bases from V and 2 bases from J, with 16 bases in between. The CDR3 covers 16 residues.

This clone has only a few counts. The chain's CDR3 is CASSESGRFYGYTF. The CDR3 DNA reads TGTGCCAGCAGTGAAAGCGGCAGGTTCTATGGCTACACCTTC. This chain links TRBV6-1 with TRBJ1-2; D unresolved. Germline CDR1 reads MNHNS; CDR2 reads SASEGT. The CDR3 covers 14 residues. Trimming took off 2 bases at V and 4 bases at J, with 11 bases between the two ends.

The chain recombines TRBV24-1 with TRBJ1-2, with 7 positions matching TRBD1. Unmatched junction bases numbered 16, after V lost 2 bases and J lost 8 bases. CDR3 size: 17 residues. Germline V gene data show CDR1 as KGHDR and CDR2 as SFDVKD. CDR3 bases: TGTGCCACCAGTGATTGGGAACCTGACAGGGCGGTTTTAGGCTACACCTTC. Its protein product is CATSDWEPDRAVLGYTF.

This chain connects TRBV5-4 to TRBJ2-3; TRBD1 matches 8 bases. After removal of 5 bases from V and 2 bases from J, the junction contained 7 bases not matched to a gene. The CDR3 length is 15 residues. CDR1 and CDR2 (germline): SGHNT, YYREEE (reference sequence). CDR3 residues: CASRDGTGPTDTQYF. CDR3 coding DNA: TGTGCCAGCAGGGACGGGACAGGCCCCACAGATACGCAGTATTTT.

The chain employs TRBV5-6 and TRBJ1-4, with TRBD1 matching 8 bases. This CDR3 comprises 17 residues. Trimming at V came to 1 base and at J to 1 base, leaving 6 bases not matched to a gene. Germline CDR1 reads SGHDT; CDR2 reads YYEEEE. CDR3 coding DNA: TGTGCCAGCAGCTTGCCCCTTACAGGGGGAACTAATGAAAAACTGTTTTTT. Translation gives CASSLPLTGGTNEKLFF.

This clone was observed a single time. The chain joins TRBV7-6 to TRBJ2-1; the match to TRBD2 covers 10 bases. With V trimmed by 5 bases and J by 0 bases, 16 bases remained unmatched. This CDR3 has 20 residues. Germline V gene data show CDR1 as SGHVS and CDR2 as FNYEAQ. The CDR3 loop reads CASSHPWRLAGESSYNEQFF. In nucleotides, the CDR3 is TGTGCCAGCAGCCACCCCTGGCGGCTAGCGGGGGAGAGCTCCTACAATGAGCAGTTCTTC.

This CDR3 reads CASSVASGGSEQFF. CDR3 coding DNA: TGTGCCAGCAGCGTAGCTAGCGGGGGTAGTGAGCAGTTCTTC. The gene calls are TRBV9 and TRBJ2-1; 10 nucleotides agree with TRBD2. Trimming removed 0 bases from V and 9 bases from J; junction bases left unmatched: 3. Germline-derived CDR1 and CDR2 are SGDLS and YYNGEE. The CDR3 runs 14 residues. The full variable domain, completed using reference TRBV9 and TRBJ2-1, is DSGVTQTPKHLITATGQRVTLRCSPRSGDLSVYWYQQSLDQGLQFLIQYYNGEERAKGNILERFSAQQFPDLHSELNLSSLELGDSALYFCASSVASGGSEQFFGPGTRLTVL.